One and the same sample provided the 29 T cell receptor beta chains below, sequenced in a study of beta chain features in type 1 diabetes. Investigators reverse transcribed all isolated RNA, so they sequenced expressed TCRB transcripts. Libraries were prepared by immunoSEQ multiplex PCR; TCRdb keeps only in-frame clonotypes and omits some of them. The sample has roughly 300,000 clones, 8% seen once; the top ten hold more than 0.4%. The material sequenced was central memory CD4+ T cells from blood. The source is a woman aged 18 to 35 in good health.

This clone appeared a few times. The V gene is TRBV28, the J gene TRBJ1-2, with 7 bases that match TRBD1. There are 16 residues in the CDR3. V was clipped by 5 bases and J by 5 bases; unmatched bases: 14. Germline V CDR1 and CDR2: MDHEN, SYDVKM. The DNA of the CDR3 is TGTGCCAGCAGTGCGCTTTGGGACAGCTCCAATTATGGCTACACCTTC. The encoded protein is CASSALWDSSNYGYTF.

The chain links TRBV19 to TRBJ1-5, with 7 bases aligning to TRBD1. This CDR3 is built from 16 residues. The V segment lost 7 bases and the J segment 6 bases; nucleotides outside the gene matches: 15. Germline lookup yields CDR1 LNHDA and CDR2 SQIVND (reference sequence). DNA of the CDR3: TGTGCCAGTACGATCAACACCGGGACAGTCCCTCAGCCCCAGCATTTT. Amino acid sequence: CASTINTGTVPQPQHF.

The sample holds many counts of this clone. The J gene is TRBJ2-5, the V gene TRBV2; 9 bases match TRBD2. The CDR3 loop spans 15 amino acids. J gave up 3 bases and V 0 bases, and 2 bases lay outside the gene matches. Germline V gives CDR1 SNHLY, CDR2 FYNNEI. The CDR3 loop is CASSEASGGKETQYF. The CDR3, as DNA: TGTGCCAGCAGTGAAGCGAGCGGGGGGAAAGAGACCCAGTACTTC.

This clone appeared a few times. The chain is built from TRBV5-4 and TRBJ2-5; 8 bases align to TRBD1. Germline-derived CDR1 and CDR2 are SGHNT and YYREEE (reference sequence). The CDR3 runs to 14 residues. Germline trimming cut 5 bases from V and 5 bases from J; bases unmatched to any gene: 8. The CDR3 is CASSAQGATETQYF. In DNA, the CDR3 is TGTGCCAGCAGTGCCCAGGGGGCGACGGAGACCCAGTACTTC. Drawing the rest from reference TRBV5-4 and TRBJ2-5, the complete variable domain is ETGVTQSPTHLIKTRGQQVTLRCSSQSGHNTVSWYQQALGQGPQFIFQYYREEENGRGNFPPRFSGLQFPNYSSELNVNALELDDSALYLCASSAQGATETQYFGPGTRLLVL.

The V gene is TRBV6-6, the J gene TRBJ2-7; D possibly corresponds to TRBD2 (5 bases). V dropped 6 bases and J dropped 1 base, with 16 bases sitting between them. The length of the CDR3 is 15 residues. Germline V lookup: CDR1 MNHNY, CDR2 SVGAGI (reference sequence). CDR3 sequence: CASRQRGLRSYEQYF. The CDR3 nucleotides are TGTGCCAGCAGACAGAGAGGGCTCCGTTCCTACGAGCAGTACTTC.

In this sample, this clone turned up a few times. V gene TRBV5-1 combines with J gene TRBJ1-1; no clear D. Germline-derived CDR1 and CDR2 are SGHRS and YFSETQ. V lost 7 bases to trimming and J lost 1 base, with 14 bases between them. CDR3 size: 14 residues. The CDR3 DNA follows: TGCGCCAGCGGGTTGATGGACCAGAACACTGAAGCTTTCTTT. Encoded protein: CASGLMDQNTEAFF.

The chain has TRBV29-1 and TRBJ1-2; 8 nucleotides align to TRBD1. CDR1 is SQVTM and CDR2 is ANQGSEA in the germline V gene. Unmatched junction bases numbered 9, after V lost 7 bases and J lost 8 bases. The CDR3 loop spans 12 amino acids. The CDR3 nucleotides are TGCAGCGGGACAGGGACTGCCTGGGGCTACACCTTC. It yields the protein CSGTGTAWGYTF.

The chain combines TRBV7-2 with TRBJ1-3, with D unclear. This CDR3 has 15 residues. Trimming pared 5 bases from V and 0 bases from J, leaving 11 bases between. The germline CDR1 and CDR2 sequences are SGHTA and FQGNSA. CDR3 loop: CASSPGRRSGNTIYF. The CDR3 DNA reads TGTGCCAGCAGCCCCGGACGGCGCTCTGGAAACACCATATATTTT.

The chain has TRBV7-2 and TRBJ1-1; no clear D gene. V dropped 5 bases and J dropped 1 base, with 11 bases sitting between them. The CDR3 runs 14 residues. Germline-derived CDR1 and CDR2 are SGHTA and FQGNSA. CDR3 protein: CASSRTSENTEAFF. The CDR3 DNA sequence: TGTGCCAGCAGCCGAACCAGTGAGAACACTGAAGCTTTCTTT. Combining the CDR3 with reference TRBV7-2 and TRBJ1-1 gives the whole variable domain GAGVSQSPSNKVTEKGKDVELRCDPISGHTALYWYRQSLGQGLEFLIYFQGNSAPDKSGLPSDRFSAERTGGSVSTLTIQRTQQEDSAVYLCASSRTSENTEAFFGQGTRLTVV.

This chain links TRBV5-6 with TRBJ1-2, with D maybe TRBD1 (5 bases). CDR3 length equals 15 residues. From germline, CDR1 is SGHDT and CDR2 YYEEEE. Trimming removed 1 base from V and 0 bases from J, with 10 bases in between. The CDR3 reads CASSLWGRANYGYTF. In nucleotides, the CDR3 is TGTGCCAGCAGCTTGTGGGGCAGGGCTAACTATGGCTACACCTTC.

Concerning this clone: The sample holds other DNA sequences that translate to the same CDR3. The chain links TRBV25-1 to TRBJ2-4, with TRBD1 as a possible D gene (5 bases). This CDR3 comprises 15 residues. V gave up 1 base and J gave up 3 bases, with 10 bases separating them. Germline-derived CDR1 and CDR2 are MGHDK and SYGVNS. The CDR3, as DNA: TGTGCCAGCAGTGAATCAGGGTCCGGCAAAAACATTCAGTACTTC. Amino acids: CASSESGSGKNIQYF. Based on the CDR3 plus reference TRBV25-1 and TRBJ2-4, the full variable domain is EADIYQTPRYLVIGTGKKITLECSQTMGHDKMYWYQQDPGMELHLIHYSYGVNSTEKGDLSSESTVSRIRTEHFPLTLESARPSHTSQYLCASSESGSGKNIQYFGAGTRLSVL.

This clone showed up many times. This chain uses TRBV7-2 with TRBJ1-4, with D maybe TRBD1 (5 bases). The V gene's germline CDR1 is SGHTA and CDR2 FQGNSA. V was trimmed by 5 bases and J by 7 bases, leaving 20 bases between them. CDR3 size: 16 residues. For the CDR3, the DNA is TGTGCCAGCAGCCCCGACCGCACTAGGGGCTCTGAAAAACTGTTTTTT. Translation: CASSPDRTRGSEKLFF.

A few counts support this clone. Different DNA sequences within this sample yield the same CDR3. The chain uses TRBV28 and TRBJ2-2; no firm D call. Germline V gene sequence: CDR1 MDHEN, CDR2 SYDVKM. The CDR3 has 13 amino acids. The V gene lost 5 bases and the J gene lost 2 bases, with 6 bases spanning the gap. The CDR3 DNA follows: TGTGCCAGCAGTGTTGCAAACACCGGGGAGCTGTTTTTT. This codes for CASSVANTGELFF.

A remark on this clone: One junction end does not reproduce the germline sequence, and a read error may be involved. This chain joins TRBV6-5 and TRBJ2-1, with no clear D. CDR1 and CDR2 (germline): MNHEY, SVGAGI. The CDR3 spans 11 residues. The CDR3 DNA follows: TGTGCCATCAGTGACCTCAATGAGCAGTTCTTC. Translated: CAISDLNEQFF.

This clone was seen just once. Just one base apart from a much larger clone, this may be a read error. The chain uses TRBV27 and TRBJ1-1, with 7 bases that match TRBD1. Trimming removed 6 bases from V and 1 base from J; junction bases left unmatched: 2. The CDR3 is 13 residues long. Germline loops: CDR1 MNHEY, CDR2 SMNVEV (reference sequence). The CDR3 DNA reads TGTGCCAGCAGCGGACAGGCGAACACTGAAGCTTTCTTT. Amino acids: CASSGQANTEAFF.

This clone was observed many times. V and J are TRBV6-5 and TRBJ2-1; D gene unclear. This CDR3 is 13 amino acids long. Germline CDR1 is MNHEY and CDR2 is SVGAGI. V shed 2 bases and J shed 0 bases, with 2 bases lying between them. CDR3 amino acids: CASSYDSYNEQFF. The CDR3 nucleotides are TGTGCCAGCAGTTACGACTCCTACAATGAGCAGTTCTTC.

The chain recombines TRBV19 with TRBJ2-3; tentative D call: TRBD1 (6 bases). The V end lost 3 bases, the J end lost 2 bases, and 12 bases lay between the germline ends. The CDR3 consists of 15 residues. CDR1 and CDR2 from the germline V gene are LNHDA and SQIVND (reference sequence). CDR3 in DNA: TGTGCCAGTAGTATCCGAGGACAGACCACAGATACGCAGTATTTT. Its translation is CASSIRGQTTDTQYF.

The CDR3: CASGQGIAGANVLTF. The CDR3 DNA reads TGTGCCAGTGGACAGGGGATAGCTGGGGCCAACGTCCTGACTTTC. The J gene is TRBJ2-6, the V gene TRBV2; 9 nucleotides match TRBD1. The CDR3 is 15 amino acids. V lost 9 bases to trimming and J lost 2 bases; unmatched junction nucleotides: 5. Per germline, CDR1 SNHLY and CDR2 FYNNEI. The full variable domain, with the rest looked up from reference TRBV2 and TRBJ2-6, is EPEVTQTPSHQVTQMGQEVILRCVPISNHLYFYWYRQILGQKVEFLVSFYNNEISEKSEIFDDQFSVERPDGSNFTLKIRSTKLEDSAMYFCASGQGIAGANVLTFGAGSRLTVL.

This sequence joins TRBV11-3 and TRBJ2-1, with a possible D match to TRBD2 (6 bases). V was trimmed by 5 bases and J by 9 bases, leaving 20 bases between them. This CDR3 has 15 residues. Germline V gene sequence: CDR1 SGHNT, CDR2 YENEEA. The CDR3 DNA sequence: TGTGCCAGCAGCCCCGGCGGGGCCAGGGCGTCTGAGCAGTTCTTC. It is translated as CASSPGGARASEQFF.

The chain has TRBV15 and TRBJ1-1, with TRBD1 identical over 7 bases. V shed 3 bases, J shed 1 base, and the junction held 5 bases outside the gene matches. The CDR3 loop spans 15 amino acids. Germline lookup yields CDR1 LNHNV and CDR2 YYDKDF (reference sequence). The CDR3 protein is CATSSWDSGNTEAFF. In nucleotides, the CDR3 is TGTGCCACCAGCAGCTGGGACAGTGGGAACACTGAAGCTTTCTTT.

This clone has ten or more counts. The chain recombines TRBV5-1 with TRBJ2-3; tentative D call: TRBD1 (6 bases). Germline CDR1 and CDR2: SGHRS and YFSETQ. This CDR3 has 15 amino acids. V gave up 4 bases and J gave up 1 base, with 13 bases separating them. The CDR3 DNA reads TGCGCCAGCAGCCCCGGAAGGACAGGCACAGATACGCAGTATTTT. Its protein product is CASSPGRTGTDTQYF.

The chain couples TRBV2 to TRBJ2-5; 8 nucleotides line up with TRBD1. The CDR3 spans 15 residues. V trimming: 5 bases; J trimming: 0 bases; junction bases outside the gene matches: 5. Germline V CDR1 and CDR2: SNHLY, FYNNEI. CDR3 nucleotides: TGTGCCAGCAGTCCAGGGGGCGGGTACCAAGAGACCCAGTACTTC. This sequence encodes CASSPGGGYQETQYF.

For this clone: The sample has other DNA sequences that encode this CDR3 too. The chain employs TRBV28 and TRBJ2-7, with 12 positions matching TRBD2. CDR1 is MDHEN and CDR2 is SYDVKM in the germline V gene. The CDR3 contains 15 residues. V lost 5 bases, J lost 2 bases, and 4 bases stayed unmatched. As DNA, the CDR3 is TGTGCCAGCAGTCCACTAGCGGGAGGACCCTACGAGCAGTACTTC. This encodes CASSPLAGGPYEQYF.

In its sample, this clone was seen a few times. A far larger clone is one nucleotide away, so this likely arose from a read error. The chain uses TRBV11-2 and TRBJ2-1; no reliable D call. CDR1 and CDR2 (germline): SGHAT, FQNNGV. CDR3 size: 13 residues. Trimming pared 1 base from V and 3 bases from J, leaving 4 bases between. As DNA, the CDR3 is TGTGCCAGCAGCTTAGGACACTACAATGAGCAGTTCTTC. This translates into CASSLGHYNEQFF.

In its sample, this clone was seen a few times. The chain has TRBV7-8 and TRBJ2-1; D might be TRBD2 (6 bases). Looked up from germline, CDR1 is SGHVS and CDR2 is FQNEAQ. The CDR3 extends over 16 amino acids. Trimming removed 1 base from V and 5 bases from J, with 15 bases in between. CDR3 loop: CASSLEWRATHNEQFF. In DNA form, the CDR3 reads TGTGCCAGCAGCTTAGAATGGAGGGCCACGCACAATGAGCAGTTCTTC.

This clone was observed at least ten times. This sequence joins TRBV28 and TRBJ1-1; D unclear. V was pared by 2 bases and J by 1 base, with 8 bases between. Germline V CDR1 and CDR2: MDHEN, SYDVKM. This CDR3 comprises 14 residues. Here the CDR3 reads CASSLVAGNTEAFF. For the CDR3, the DNA is TGTGCCAGCAGTTTAGTGGCAGGGAACACTGAAGCTTTCTTT.

The chain links TRBV14 to TRBJ2-7, with D maybe TRBD1 (5 bases). V lost 6 bases to trimming and J lost 4 bases, with 31 bases between them. Per the germline V gene, CDR1 is SGHDN and CDR2 is FVKESK. The CDR3 totals 19 residues. The CDR3 protein is CASSIMSPPDIRSLYEQYF. The DNA of the CDR3 is TGTGCCAGCAGTATAATGAGTCCCCCGGACATACGCTCTCTATACGAGCAGTACTTC.

The CDR3: CSVERASNYGYTF. The CDR3 coding sequence is TGCAGCGTTGAACGGGCCTCAAACTATGGCTACACCTTC. The J gene is TRBJ1-2, the V gene TRBV29-1; D remains unclear. V dropped 2 bases and J dropped 2 bases, with 9 bases sitting between them. Per the germline V gene, CDR1 is SQVTM and CDR2 is ANQGSEA. This CDR3 is 13 amino acids long.

This clone was counted a few times. This chain connects TRBV19 to TRBJ2-7; D is possibly TRBD1 (7 bases). Looked up from germline, CDR1 is LNHDA and CDR2 is SQIVND (reference sequence). This CDR3 has 15 residues. Between the trimmed V and J ends, which lost 5 bases and 3 bases, there was a span of 17 bases. CDR3 region: CASSAGRQGGYEQYF. The CDR3 DNA sequence: TGTGCCAGTAGTGCGGGACGCCAGGGGGGCTACGAGCAGTACTTC.